This T cell receptor (beta chain) was documented in a study of shared clonotypes between healthy human individuals. Germline trimming cut 5 bases from V and 8 bases from J; bases unmatched to any gene: 4. Germline V gene lookup returns CDR1 SGHRS and CDR2 YFSETQ. The CDR3 loop spans 13 amino acids. TCRdb's copy holds only in-frame clones and misses some; the assay was immunoSEQ multiplex PCR. The data show about 2.3 million clones, roughly 90% seen once. The source material was naive CD4+ T cells from PBMCs. Subset of the sample: CD45RA+ positively selected. The V call is TRBV5-1, the J call TRBJ2-1; the match to TRBD1 covers 10 bases. This TCR derives from a man in his late teens or twenties in good health. Some clones in this sample may be carry-over from other donors' samples. The CDR3 spells CASRGQGLDEQFF. As DNA, the CDR3 is TGCGCCAGCAGGGGACAGGGGTTGGATGAGCAGTTCTTC.